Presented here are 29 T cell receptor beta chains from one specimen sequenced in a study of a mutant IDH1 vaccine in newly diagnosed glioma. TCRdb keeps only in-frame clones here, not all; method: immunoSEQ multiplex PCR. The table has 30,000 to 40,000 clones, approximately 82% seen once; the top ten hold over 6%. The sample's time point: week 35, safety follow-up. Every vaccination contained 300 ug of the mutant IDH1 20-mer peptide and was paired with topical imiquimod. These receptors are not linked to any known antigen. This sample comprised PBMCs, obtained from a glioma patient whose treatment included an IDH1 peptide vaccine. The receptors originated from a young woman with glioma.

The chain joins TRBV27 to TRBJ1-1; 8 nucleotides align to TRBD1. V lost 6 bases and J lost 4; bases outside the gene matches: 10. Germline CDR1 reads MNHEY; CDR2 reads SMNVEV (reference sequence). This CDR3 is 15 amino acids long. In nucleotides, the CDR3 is TGTGCCAGCAGCCCGGCGCAGGGGGCATTCACTGAAGCTTTCTTT. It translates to CASSPAQGAFTEAFF.

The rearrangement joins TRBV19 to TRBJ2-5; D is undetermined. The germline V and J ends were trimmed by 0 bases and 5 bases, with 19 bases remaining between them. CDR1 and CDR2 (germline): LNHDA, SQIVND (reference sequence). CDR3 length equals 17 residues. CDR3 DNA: TGTGCCAGTAGTATAGATGGTCCAACTGGCGGTCGGGAGACCCAGTACTTC. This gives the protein CASSIDGPTGGRETQYF.

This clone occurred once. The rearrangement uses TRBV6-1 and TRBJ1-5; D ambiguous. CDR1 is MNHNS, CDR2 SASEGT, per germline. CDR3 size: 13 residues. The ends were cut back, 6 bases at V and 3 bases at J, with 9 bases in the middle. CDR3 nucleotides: TGTGCCAGCAGCCAGAGTTTCAATCAGCCCCAGCATTTT. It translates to CASSQSFNQPQHF.

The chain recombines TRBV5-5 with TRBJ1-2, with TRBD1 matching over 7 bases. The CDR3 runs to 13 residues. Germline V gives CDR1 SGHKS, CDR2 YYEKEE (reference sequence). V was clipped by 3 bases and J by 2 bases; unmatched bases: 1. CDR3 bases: TGTGCCAGCAGCTCGGGACAGAACTATGGCTACACCTTC. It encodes CASSSGQNYGYTF.

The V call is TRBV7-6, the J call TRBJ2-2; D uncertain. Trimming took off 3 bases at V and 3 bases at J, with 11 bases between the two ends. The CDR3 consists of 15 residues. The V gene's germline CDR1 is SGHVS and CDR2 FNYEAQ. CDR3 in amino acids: CASSFSPIDTGELFF. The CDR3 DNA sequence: TGTGCCAGCAGCTTCAGTCCAATCGACACCGGGGAGCTGTTTTTT.

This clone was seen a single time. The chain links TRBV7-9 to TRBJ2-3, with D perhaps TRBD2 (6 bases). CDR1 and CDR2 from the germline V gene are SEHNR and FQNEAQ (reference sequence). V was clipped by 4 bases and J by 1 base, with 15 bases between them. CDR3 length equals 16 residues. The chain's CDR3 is CASSSPGDGRTDTQYF. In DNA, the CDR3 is TGTGCCAGCAGCTCACCGGGGGATGGCCGCACAGATACGCAGTATTTT.

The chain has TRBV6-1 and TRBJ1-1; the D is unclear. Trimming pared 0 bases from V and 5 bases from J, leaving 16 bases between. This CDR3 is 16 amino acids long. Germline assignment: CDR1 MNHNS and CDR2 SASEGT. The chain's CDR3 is CASSEAWGARRTEAFF. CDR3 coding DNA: TGTGCCAGCAGTGAAGCCTGGGGAGCGCGTCGTACTGAAGCTTTCTTT.

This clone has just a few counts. CDR3 bases: TGCGCCAGCAGCCAAACCCTTAGCGCGAACAATGAGCAGTTCTTC. It specifies CASSQTLSANNEQFF. The chain recombines TRBV4-3 with TRBJ2-1; a possible D gene is TRBD2 (5 bases). The CDR3 runs to 15 residues. CDR1 and CDR2 from the germline V gene are LGHNA and YSLEER. Between the trimmed V and J ends, which lost 2 bases and 5 bases, there was a span of 13 bases.

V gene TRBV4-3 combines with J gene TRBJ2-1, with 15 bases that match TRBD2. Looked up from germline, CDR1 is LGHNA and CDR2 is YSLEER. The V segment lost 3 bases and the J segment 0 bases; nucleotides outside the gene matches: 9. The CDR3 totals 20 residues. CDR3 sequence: CASSQVGLAGGGSSYNEQFF. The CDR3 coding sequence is TGCGCCAGCAGCCAGGTTGGACTAGCGGGAGGGGGGAGCTCCTACAATGAGCAGTTCTTC.

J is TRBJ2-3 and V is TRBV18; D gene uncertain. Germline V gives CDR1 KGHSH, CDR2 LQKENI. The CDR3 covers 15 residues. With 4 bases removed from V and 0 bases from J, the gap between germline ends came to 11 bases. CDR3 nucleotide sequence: TGTGCCAGCTCACTTATTCAGTTGAGCACAGATACGCAGTATTTT. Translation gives CASSLIQLSTDTQYF.

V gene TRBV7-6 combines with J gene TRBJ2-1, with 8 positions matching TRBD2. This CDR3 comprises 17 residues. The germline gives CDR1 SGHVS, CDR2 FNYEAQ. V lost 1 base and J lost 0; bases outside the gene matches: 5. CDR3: CASSLEASGFSYNEQFF. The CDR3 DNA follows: TGTGCCAGCAGCTTAGAGGCTAGCGGGTTCTCCTACAATGAGCAGTTCTTC.

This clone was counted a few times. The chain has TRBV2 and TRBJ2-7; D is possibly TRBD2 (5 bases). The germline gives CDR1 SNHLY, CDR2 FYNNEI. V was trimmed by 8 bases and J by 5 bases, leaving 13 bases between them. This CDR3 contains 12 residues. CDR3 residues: CASGRERHEQYF. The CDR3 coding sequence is TGTGCCAGCGGGAGAGAGCGCCACGAGCAGTACTTC. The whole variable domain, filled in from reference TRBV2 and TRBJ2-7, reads EPEVTQTPSHQVTQMGQEVILRCVPISNHLYFYWYRQILGQKVEFLVSFYNNEISEKSEIFDDQFSVERPDGSNFTLKIRSTKLEDSAMYFCASGRERHEQYFGPGTRLTVT.

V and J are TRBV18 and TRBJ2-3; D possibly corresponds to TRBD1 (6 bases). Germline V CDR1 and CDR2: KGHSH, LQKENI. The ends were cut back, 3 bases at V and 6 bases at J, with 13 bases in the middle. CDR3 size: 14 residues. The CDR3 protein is CASSPSQGMDTQYF. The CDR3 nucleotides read TGTGCCAGCTCACCCAGCCAGGGGATGGATACGCAGTATTTT.

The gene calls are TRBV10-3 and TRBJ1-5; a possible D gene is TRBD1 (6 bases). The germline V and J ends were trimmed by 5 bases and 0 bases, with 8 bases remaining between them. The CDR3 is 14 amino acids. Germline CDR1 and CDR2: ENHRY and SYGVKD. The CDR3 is CAISQGYSNQPQHF. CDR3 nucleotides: TGTGCCATCAGTCAGGGGTATAGCAATCAGCCCCAGCATTTT.

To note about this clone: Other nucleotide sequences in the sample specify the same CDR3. The CDR3: CASSLGTGNTGELFF. The CDR3 nucleotides read TGTGCCAGCAGCTTGGGGACAGGGAACACCGGGGAGCTGTTTTTT. The chain carries TRBV7-9 and TRBJ2-2; 8 bases align to TRBD1. The CDR3 loop spans 15 amino acids. Germline trimming cut 3 bases from V and 1 base from J; bases unmatched to any gene: 1. Germline V gives CDR1 SEHNR, CDR2 FQNEAQ (reference sequence).

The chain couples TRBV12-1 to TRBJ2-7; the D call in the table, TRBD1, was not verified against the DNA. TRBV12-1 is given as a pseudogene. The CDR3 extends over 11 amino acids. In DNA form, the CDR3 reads TGTGCCAGCAGCTTTGAGGGGGAGCAGTACTTC. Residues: CASSFEGEQYF.

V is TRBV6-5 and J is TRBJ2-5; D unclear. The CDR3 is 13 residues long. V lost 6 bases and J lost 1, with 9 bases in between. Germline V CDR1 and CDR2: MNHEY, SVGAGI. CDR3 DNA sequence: TGTGCCAGCAGGACGCCAGGCCAAGAGACCCAGTACTTC. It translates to CASRTPGQETQYF.

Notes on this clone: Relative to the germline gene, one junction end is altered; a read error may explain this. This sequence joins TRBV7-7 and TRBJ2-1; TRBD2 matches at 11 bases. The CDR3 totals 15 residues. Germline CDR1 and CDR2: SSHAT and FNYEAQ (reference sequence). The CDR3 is CASSPTSGNYNEQFF. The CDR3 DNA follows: TGTGCTAGCAGCCCGACTAGCGGGAACTACAATGAGCAGTTCTTC. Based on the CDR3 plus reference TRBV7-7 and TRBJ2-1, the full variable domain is GAGVSQSPRYKVTKRGQDVTLRCDPISSHATLYWYQQALGQGPEFLTYFNYEAQPDKSGLPSDRFSAERPEGSISTLTIQRTEQRDSAMYRCASSPTSGNYNEQFFGPGTRLTVL.

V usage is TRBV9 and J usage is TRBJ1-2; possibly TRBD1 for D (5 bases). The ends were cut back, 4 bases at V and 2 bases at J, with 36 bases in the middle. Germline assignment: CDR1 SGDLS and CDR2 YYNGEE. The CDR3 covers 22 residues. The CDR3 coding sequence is TGTGCCAGCAGCACGCGGGGCTCCAAAGATCCCTATAGTTCAGCCGTAAACTATGGCTACACCTTC. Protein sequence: CASSTRGSKDPYSSAVNYGYTF.

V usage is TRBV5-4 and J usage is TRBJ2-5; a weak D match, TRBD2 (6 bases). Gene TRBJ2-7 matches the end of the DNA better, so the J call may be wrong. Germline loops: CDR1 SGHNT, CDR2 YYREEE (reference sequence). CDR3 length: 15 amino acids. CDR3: CASSPDRGGWHEQYF. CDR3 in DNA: TGTGCCAGCAGCCCGGACCGGGGAGGTTGGCACGAGCAGTACTTC.

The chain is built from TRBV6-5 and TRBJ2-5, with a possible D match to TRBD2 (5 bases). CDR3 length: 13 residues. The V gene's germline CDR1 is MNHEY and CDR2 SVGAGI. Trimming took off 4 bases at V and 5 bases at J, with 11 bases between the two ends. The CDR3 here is CASSWRVDETQYF. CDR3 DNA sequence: TGTGCCAGCAGTTGGCGGGTCGATGAGACCCAGTACTTC.

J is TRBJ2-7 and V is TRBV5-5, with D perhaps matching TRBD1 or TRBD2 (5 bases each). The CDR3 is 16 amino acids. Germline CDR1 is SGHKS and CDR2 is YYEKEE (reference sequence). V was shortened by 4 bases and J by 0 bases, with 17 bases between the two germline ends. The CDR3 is CASSPTVLGSSYEQYF. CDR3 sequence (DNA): TGTGCCAGCAGCCCGACAGTTTTGGGGAGCTCCTACGAGCAGTACTTC.

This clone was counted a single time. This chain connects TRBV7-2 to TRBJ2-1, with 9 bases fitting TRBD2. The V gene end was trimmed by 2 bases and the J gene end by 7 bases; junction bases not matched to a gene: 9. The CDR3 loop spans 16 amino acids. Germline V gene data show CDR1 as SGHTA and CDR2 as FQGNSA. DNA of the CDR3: TGTGCCAGCAGCTTACGGCGGGAGGGCTTAGGAAATGAGCAGTTCTTC. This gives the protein CASSLRREGLGNEQFF.

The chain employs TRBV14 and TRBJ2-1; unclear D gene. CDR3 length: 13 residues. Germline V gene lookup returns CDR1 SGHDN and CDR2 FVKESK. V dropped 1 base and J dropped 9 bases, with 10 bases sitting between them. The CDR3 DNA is TGTGCCAGCAGCCAAGGGGCCGCTGGTGAGCAGTTCTTC. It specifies CASSQGAAGEQFF.

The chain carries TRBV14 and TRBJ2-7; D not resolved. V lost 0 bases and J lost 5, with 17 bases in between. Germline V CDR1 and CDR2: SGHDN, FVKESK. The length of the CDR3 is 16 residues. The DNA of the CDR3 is TGTGCCAGCAGCCAAGATCAAGTGGCCCCAGACAACGAGCAGTACTTC. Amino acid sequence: CASSQDQVAPDNEQYF.

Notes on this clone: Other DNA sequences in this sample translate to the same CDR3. Here the CDR3 DNA reads TGTGCCAGCAGTGAGCTTCAGACCACGGTGGTTACTGAAGCTTTCTTT. The encoded protein is CASSELQTTVVTEAFF. The V and J genes are TRBV25-1 and TRBJ1-1, with unresolved D. Germline assignment: CDR1 MGHDK and CDR2 SYGVNS. The V end lost 3 bases, the J end lost 5 bases, and 19 bases lay between the germline ends. The CDR3 is 16 amino acids.

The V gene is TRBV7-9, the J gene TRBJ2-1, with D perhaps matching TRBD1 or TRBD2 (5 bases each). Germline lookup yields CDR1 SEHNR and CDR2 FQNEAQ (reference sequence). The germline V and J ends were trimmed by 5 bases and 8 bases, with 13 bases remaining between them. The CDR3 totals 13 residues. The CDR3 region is CASSLGPWDEQFF. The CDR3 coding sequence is TGTGCCAGCAGCCTGGGACCCTGGGATGAGCAGTTCTTC.

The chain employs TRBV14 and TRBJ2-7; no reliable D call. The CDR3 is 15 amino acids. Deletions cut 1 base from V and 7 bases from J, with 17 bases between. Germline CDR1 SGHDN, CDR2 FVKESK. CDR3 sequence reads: CASSQGTDYRGEQYF. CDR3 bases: TGTGCCAGCAGCCAAGGCACGGATTACCGTGGAGAGCAGTACTTC.

The CDR3 DNA reads TGCAGCGTTGAAGGGCGGGAGGGCCTCGATGAGCAGTTCTTC. It codes for CSVEGREGLDEQFF. The chain uses TRBV29-1 and TRBJ2-1, with TRBD2 identical over 9 bases. The V gene end was trimmed by 1 base and the J gene end by 8 bases; junction bases not matched to a gene: 6. CDR3 length equals 14 residues. Germline values: CDR1 SQVTM, CDR2 ANQGSEA.